One sample yielded the 22 T cell receptor beta chains listed below, sequenced in a study of human T cells and chemical hapten exposure. Specified time point: patch test 2, 6 weeks after DPC sensitization. Regarding treatment: therapeutic diphenylcyclopropenone sensitization with weekly scalp DPC. TCRdb re-called the RACE reads with MiXCR, one entry per CDR3 protein. The table has about 54,000 distinct CDR3 sequences, 9.9% seen once; the top ten hold more than 1.5%. The sequencing used whole blood, collected in connection with sensitization to the hapten diphenylcyclopropenone (DPC). The receptors here all came from a woman aged 45-60 years with alopecia areata. Some clones in this sample may be carry-over from other donors' samples.

The V gene is TRBV19, the J gene TRBJ1-5; D gene unclear. Germline V gives CDR1 LNHDA, CDR2 SQIVND (reference sequence). Trimming shortened V by 7 bases and J by 3 bases, and 13 bases separated the two germline ends. The CDR3 runs to 14 residues. The CDR3: CASKYREVNQPQHF. Here the CDR3 DNA reads TGTGCCAGTAAGTACCGGGAGGTCAATCAGCCCCAGCATTTT.

There are many counts of this clonotype. The rearrangement links TRBV12-3 or TRBV12-4 to TRBJ1-5; unclear D gene. The CDR3 has 15 residues. Trimming pared 6 bases from V and 0 bases from J, leaving 12 bases between. The CDR3 is CASSPPGHSNQPQHF. As DNA, the CDR3 is TGTGCCAGCAGCCCTCCCGGCCATAGCAATCAGCCCCAGCATTTT.

V is TRBV28 and J is TRBJ1-6, with D unresolved. Trimming cost V 6 bases and J 3 bases, with 12 bases left between them. Germline V gene data show CDR1 as MDHEN and CDR2 as SYDVKM. This CDR3 has 15 residues. The CDR3 sequence is CASSPGQNYNSPLHF. The CDR3 DNA reads as TGTGCCAGCAGCCCGGGCCAGAACTATAATTCACCCCTCCACTTT.

This clonotype has a handful of counts. The rearrangement links TRBV6-5 to TRBJ2-5; D perhaps matches TRBD1 (6 bases). Trimming left V 4 bases short and J 1 base short, with 10 bases between. CDR3 length equals 14 residues. The germline CDR1 and CDR2 sequences are MNHEY and SVGAGI. This chain's CDR3 is CASSLGTSQETQYF. The CDR3 DNA follows: TGTGCCAGCAGTTTAGGGACAAGCCAAGAGACCCAGTACTTC.

There are many counts of this clonotype. This sequence joins TRBV10-3 and TRBJ1-1, with TRBD1 matching over 11 bases. Germline V gene lookup returns CDR1 ENHRY and CDR2 SYGVKD. The junction had 5 bases not matched to a gene; V was cut back by 2 bases and J by 3 bases. There are 16 residues in the CDR3. Here the CDR3 DNA reads TGTGCCATCAGTGAGGGACAGGGGGCTAGGGACACTGAAGCTTTCTTT. It is translated as CAISEGQGARDTEAFF.

This chain's CDR3 is CASSPQVVRYWSTDTQYF. The DNA of the CDR3 is TGTGCCAGCAGCCCGCAGGTGGTGCGGTATTGGAGCACAGATACGCAGTATTTT. The J gene is TRBJ2-3, the V gene TRBV7-2; no clear D. This CDR3 spans 18 amino acids. V was shortened by 5 bases and J by 0 bases, with 21 bases between the two germline ends. The germline CDR1 and CDR2 sequences are SGHTA and FQGNSA.

This clonotype was observed many times. The rearrangement uses TRBV12-3 or TRBV12-4 and TRBJ1-2; no clear D. The CDR3 extends over 16 amino acids. The ends were cut back, 8 bases at V and 6 bases at J, with 25 bases in the middle. Here the CDR3 reads CASGLRRTVLADGYTF. CDR3 sequence (DNA): TGTGCCAGCGGGCTACGTCGCACTGTGTTGGCGGATGGCTACACCTTC.

Many counts were recorded for this clonotype. CDR3 sequence: CASSYSRGSYEQYF. CDR3 coding DNA: TGTGCCAGCAGTTACTCTAGGGGGTCCTACGAGCAGTACTTC. The chain employs TRBV6-5 and TRBJ2-7; D perhaps matches TRBD1 (6 bases). There are 14 residues in the CDR3. CDR1 and CDR2 from the germline V gene are MNHEY and SVGAGI. Trimming took 0 bases from V and 1 from J, leaving 7 bases between them.

The genes are TRBV28 and TRBJ1-1; D remains unclear. Trimming pared 3 bases from V and 11 bases from J, leaving 13 bases between. Germline-derived CDR1 and CDR2 are MDHEN and SYDVKM. The CDR3 has 12 amino acids. This CDR3 reads CASSLPNHGAFF. The CDR3 DNA sequence: TGTGCCAGCAGTTTGCCCAACCACGGCGCTTTCTTT.

This clonotype was counted between two and nine times. The chain couples TRBV28 to TRBJ2-1; the D is unclear. The CDR3 totals 16 residues. Trimming stripped 3 bases from V and 5 bases from J, with 17 bases between. Germline assignment: CDR1 MDHEN and CDR2 SYDVKM. The CDR3 reads CASSFWSGPEDNEQFF. The CDR3 bases are TGTGCCAGCAGTTTTTGGTCCGGGCCCGAGGACAATGAGCAGTTCTTC.

This clonotype was recorded a few times. V gene TRBV7-8 combines with J gene TRBJ2-5; D possibly corresponds to TRBD2 (6 bases). V gave up 1 base and J gave up 7 bases, with 13 bases separating them. The CDR3 contains 14 residues. Germline loops: CDR1 SGHVS, CDR2 FQNEAQ. CDR3 DNA: TGTGCCAGCAGCTTAGGTTCTCAGGGAGGGACCCAGTACTTC. Translated, it gives CASSLGSQGGTQYF.

This clonotype was observed at least ten times. The chain couples TRBV29-1 to TRBJ2-6; a possible D gene is TRBD1 (6 bases). Trimming took 6 bases from V and 1 from J, leaving 10 bases between them. Germline lookup yields CDR1 SQVTM and CDR2 ANQGSEA. The CDR3 is made up of 14 amino acids. The CDR3 DNA is TGCAGCGTAGGGACATTTTCTGGGGCCAACGTCCTGACTTTC. As protein: CSVGTFSGANVLTF.

CDR3 region: CSVAQGYEQYF. CDR3 sequence (DNA): TGCAGCGTTGCACAGGGTTACGAGCAGTACTTC. The chain joins TRBV29-1 to TRBJ2-7; a weak D match, TRBD1 (6 bases). V was pared by 4 bases and J by 4 bases, with 8 bases between. Looked up from germline, CDR1 is SQVTM and CDR2 is ANQGSEA. The CDR3 consists of 11 residues.

This clonotype was counted many times. The chain joins TRBV11-2 to TRBJ2-7; D remains unclear. The germline CDR1 and CDR2 sequences are SGHAT and FQNNGV. The ends were cut back, 5 bases at V and 3 bases at J, with 17 bases in the middle. The CDR3 runs 15 residues. This CDR3 reads CASSIGAGVIYEQYF. The CDR3 nucleotides read TGTGCCAGCAGCATTGGTGCCGGAGTAATCTACGAGCAGTACTTC.

This clonotype has a handful of counts. The rearrangement joins TRBV7-9 to TRBJ1-2; maybe TRBD1 (6 bases). The CDR3 has 16 amino acids. CDR1 is SEHNR, CDR2 FQNEAQ, per germline (reference sequence). Trimming stripped 4 bases from V and 0 bases from J, with 15 bases between. DNA for the CDR3: TGTGCCAGCAGCTCTACGGACAGAACTCCTAACTATGGCTACACCTTC. Translated: CASSSTDRTPNYGYTF. The full variable domain, with the rest looked up from reference TRBV7-9 and TRBJ1-2, is DTGVSQNPRHKITKRGQNVTFRCDPISEHNRLYWYRQTLGQGPEFLTYFQNEAQLEKSRLLSDRFSAERPKGSFSTLEIQRTEQGDSAMYLCASSSTDRTPNYGYTFGSGTRLTVV.

This clonotype was recorded only once. V is TRBV5-1 and J is TRBJ2-5; D is perhaps TRBD1 or TRBD2 (5 bases each). V lost 4 bases and J lost 0, with 13 bases in between. CDR1 and CDR2 (germline): SGHRS, YFSETQ. The CDR3 loop spans 15 amino acids. CDR3 in DNA: TGCGCCAGCAGCCACGGGGACCGGGACCAAGAGACCCAGTACTTC. This codes for CASSHGDRDQETQYF.

There are a few counts of this clonotype. This chain uses TRBV12-3 or TRBV12-4 with TRBJ1-4; D not certain. The CDR3 has 14 amino acids. Trimming shortened V by 3 bases and J by 3 bases, and 8 bases separated the two germline ends. CDR3: CASSFGLSNEKLFF. CDR3 bases: TGTGCCAGCAGTTTTGGCCTATCTAATGAAAAACTGTTTTTT.

This clonotype was counted only a few times. The CDR3 loop is CASSLLGFGYTF. CDR3 sequence (DNA): TGTGCCAGCAGTTTATTAGGATTTGGCTACACCTTC. The V and J genes are TRBV12-3 or TRBV12-4 and TRBJ1-2; no clear D. This CDR3 region has 12 residues. The V end was cut by 2 bases, the J end by 7 bases, with 8 bases between.

This clonotype was detected a few times. As DNA, the CDR3 is TGTGCCAGCAGCTTTCTCGGAGGAGCAGATACGCAGTATTTT. It is translated as CASSFLGGADTQYF. The chain has TRBV11-2 and TRBJ2-3; TRBD2 is a possible D gene (5 bases). CDR3 length: 14 residues. The V gene's germline CDR1 is SGHAT and CDR2 FQNNGV. V was trimmed by 3 bases and J by 4 bases, leaving 11 bases between them.

In its sample, this clonotype was seen a few times. The chain recombines TRBV18 with TRBJ2-7; 14 bases fit TRBD2. This CDR3 is 17 amino acids long. The V and J ends lost 3 bases and 1 base, in that order; junction bases with no gene match: 5. The germline gives CDR1 KGHSH, CDR2 LQKENI. The CDR3 protein is CASSPPGLAGASYEQYF. Here the CDR3 DNA reads TGTGCCAGCTCACCCCCGGGACTAGCGGGGGCTTCCTACGAGCAGTACTTC.

For this clonotype: A read error may account for a junction end that differs from germline. The chain joins TRBV28 to TRBJ2-3; a possible D gene is TRBD2 (6 bases). CDR1 MDHEN and CDR2 SYDVKM come from the germline V gene. There are 14 residues in the CDR3. The CDR3 loop reads CASEGGARTDTQYF. Written as DNA, the CDR3 is TGCGCCTCTGAGGGCGGGGCCCGCACAGATACGCAGTATTTT. The full variable domain, with the rest looked up from reference TRBV28 and TRBJ2-3, is DVKVTQSSRYLVKRTGEKVFLECVQDMDHENMFWYRQDPGLGLRLIYFSYDVKMKEKGDIPEGYSVSREKKERFSLILESASTNQTSMYLCASEGGARTDTQYFGPGTRLTVL.

The chain carries TRBV12-3 or TRBV12-4 and TRBJ2-3; D might be TRBD1 (5 bases). CDR3 length: 12 amino acids. The V end lost 4 bases, the J end lost 6 bases, and 8 bases lay between the germline ends. The chain's CDR3 is CASSSDMDTQYF. Written as DNA, the CDR3 is TGTGCCAGCAGTTCGGACATGGATACGCAGTATTTT.